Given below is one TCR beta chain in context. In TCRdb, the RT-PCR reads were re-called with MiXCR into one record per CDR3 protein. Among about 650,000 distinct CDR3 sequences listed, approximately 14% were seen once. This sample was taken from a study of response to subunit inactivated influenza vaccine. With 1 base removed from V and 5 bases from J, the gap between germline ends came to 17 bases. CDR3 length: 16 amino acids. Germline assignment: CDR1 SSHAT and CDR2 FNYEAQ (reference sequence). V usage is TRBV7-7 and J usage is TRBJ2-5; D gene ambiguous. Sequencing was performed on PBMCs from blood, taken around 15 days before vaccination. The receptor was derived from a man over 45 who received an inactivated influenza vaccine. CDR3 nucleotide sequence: TGTGCCAGCAGCTTAGGGTATACAATCCAAGGGGAGACCCAGTACTTC. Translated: CASSLGYTIQGETQYF.